Following are 15 T cell receptor beta chains from one sample sequenced in a study of blood T cell repertoires in COVID-19. This table comes from immunoSEQ multiplex PCR, and its TCRdb copy is limited to in-frame clones, with some not included. This sample has around 190,000 clones, with 88% found just once. The sequencing sample was made of peripheral blood. Every receptor here comes from a human donor in a cohort sampled during active COVID-19.

In its sample, this clone was seen a few times. The J gene is TRBJ2-1, the V gene TRBV9, with D tentatively TRBD2 (5 bases). The V and J ends lost 0 bases and 6 bases respectively, with 7 bases between them. The CDR3 runs 13 residues. Germline lookup yields CDR1 SGDLS and CDR2 YYNGEE. CDR3 sequence: CASSVGTGNEQFF. CDR3 in DNA: TGTGCCAGCAGCGTAGGGACTGGCAATGAGCAGTTCTTC.

V usage is TRBV10-2 and J usage is TRBJ1-5; D is unresolved. The CDR3 is 12 residues long. Trimming cost V 6 bases and J 1 base, with 4 bases left between them. Germline V gene sequence: CDR1 WSHSY, CDR2 SAAADI. CDR3 in amino acids: CASSPSNQPQHF. CDR3 sequence (DNA): TGCGCCAGCAGCCCAAGCAATCAGCCCCAGCATTTT.

The chain recombines TRBV19 with TRBJ1-1, with unresolved D. The CDR3 runs 11 residues. Looked up from germline, CDR1 is LNHDA and CDR2 is SQIVND (reference sequence). The V end was cut by 1 base, the J end by 6 bases, with 3 bases between. The CDR3 loop is CASSIAAEAFF. The DNA of the CDR3 is TGTGCCAGTAGTATAGCCGCTGAAGCTTTCTTT. The complete variable domain, with remaining parts taken from reference TRBV19 and TRBJ1-1, reads DGGITQSPKYLFRKEGQNVTLSCEQNLNHDAMYWYRQDPGQGLRLIYYSQIVNDFQKGDIAEGYSVSREKKESFPLTVTSAQKNPTAFYLCASSIAAEAFFGQGTRLTVV.

This chain joins TRBV2 and TRBJ2-7; the match to TRBD1 covers 7 bases. The CDR3 contains 14 residues. Per germline, CDR1 SNHLY and CDR2 FYNNEI. V lost 6 bases to trimming and J lost 1 base; unmatched junction nucleotides: 6. The CDR3: CASSGTVPSYEQYF. The CDR3 coding sequence is TGTGCCAGCAGCGGGACAGTCCCTTCCTACGAGCAGTACTTC.

The V and J genes are TRBV28 and TRBJ2-7, with 7 bases identical to TRBD1. Germline assignment: CDR1 MDHEN and CDR2 SYDVKM. CDR3 size: 14 residues. V was pared by 3 bases and J by 4 bases, with 6 bases of the junction left unmatched. Written as DNA, the CDR3 is TGTGCCAGCAGTTTTGAGGGGGCCGTATACGAGCAGTACTTC. This sequence encodes CASSFEGAVYEQYF.

The rearrangement uses TRBV6-1 and TRBJ2-1, with unresolved D. V lost 1 base, J lost 7 bases, and 5 bases lay in between. The CDR3 loop spans 12 amino acids. Germline CDR1 and CDR2: MNHNS and SASEGT. CDR3 DNA sequence: TGTGCCAGCAGTGAAGTCAGTAATGAGCAGTTCTTC. Amino acid sequence: CASSEVSNEQFF.

V gene TRBV11-3 combines with J gene TRBJ2-3; 7 bases match TRBD2. Unmatched junction bases numbered 7, after V lost 5 bases and J lost 2 bases. This CDR3 has 15 residues. Germline V gene lookup returns CDR1 SGHNT and CDR2 YENEEA. As DNA, the CDR3 is TGTGCCAGCAGCCTCAGCGGGGCGGCCACAGATACGCAGTATTTT. Translated: CASSLSGAATDTQYF.

The chain uses TRBV27 and TRBJ2-7; the D gene is possibly TRBD2 (5 bases). There are 19 residues in the CDR3. V lost 8 bases and J lost 6, with 35 bases in between. Germline V gene lookup returns CDR1 MNHEY and CDR2 SMNVEV (reference sequence). In DNA, the CDR3 is TGTGCCAGCTCTTGGTCGGCAGTGGGGAGTGCTCATCTTGGTAGCGAGCAGTACTTC. Protein sequence: CASSWSAVGSAHLGSEQYF.

This clone appeared once. The chain carries TRBV12-3 or TRBV12-4 and TRBJ1-3; no definite D call. Trimming stripped 5 bases from V and 4 bases from J, with 6 bases between. This CDR3 has 12 amino acids. The CDR3 is CASSLKGNTIYF. The CDR3 coding sequence is TGTGCCAGCAGTCTAAAGGGAAACACCATATATTTT.

This CDR3 is CASSQPDRDNQPQHF. CDR3 nucleotides: TGCGCCAGCAGCCAACCAGACAGGGATAATCAGCCCCAGCATTTT. The chain recombines TRBV4-1 with TRBJ1-5; 7 bases line up with TRBD1. Trimming cost V 2 bases and J 4 bases; bases outside gene matches: 5. The CDR3 has 15 residues. Per germline, CDR1 MGHRA and CDR2 YSYEKL.

This clone was found once. Different DNA sequences within this sample yield the same CDR3. The CDR3 nucleotides are TGTGCCAGTAGTCTCCAGGGCGGCAATCAGCCCCAGCATTTT. As protein: CASSLQGGNQPQHF. The V and J genes are TRBV19 and TRBJ1-5; possible D gene TRBD1, 5 bases. The CDR3 length is 14 residues. V was shortened by 5 bases and J by 2 bases, with 10 bases between the two germline ends. The germline V gene encodes CDR1 LNHDA and CDR2 SQIVND (reference sequence).

This clone was seen many times. V gene TRBV2 combines with J gene TRBJ2-7; 8 bases agree with TRBD1. Germline V CDR1 and CDR2: SNHLY, FYNNEI. J lost 3 bases, V lost 3 bases, and 1 base had no gene match. The CDR3 has 13 amino acids. As DNA, the CDR3 is TGTGCCAGCAGTGACACAGGGGGCTACGAGCAGTACTTC. The encoded protein is CASSDTGGYEQYF.

J is TRBJ2-1 and V is TRBV30; perhaps TRBD2 as D (6 bases). Germline-derived CDR1 and CDR2 are GTSNPN and SVGIG (reference sequence). Trimming pared 3 bases from V and 5 bases from J, leaving 23 bases between. The CDR3 runs 17 residues. CDR3 nucleotide sequence: TGTGCCTGGAGCCATATGGGTGCCCCTGGGGGGAACAATGAGCAGTTCTTC. This translates into CAWSHMGAPGGNNEQFF. The full variable domain, its missing parts supplied by reference TRBV30 and TRBJ2-1, is SQTIHQWPATLVQPVGSPLSLECTVEGTSNPNLYWYRQAAGRGLQLLFYSVGIGQISSEVPQNLSASRPQDRQFILSSKKLLLSDSGFYLCAWSHMGAPGGNNEQFFGPGTRLTVL.

V and J are TRBV3-1 (or the pseudogene TRBV3-2) and TRBJ2-1; a weak D match, TRBD2 (6 bases). V shed 1 base and J shed 7 bases, with 20 bases lying between them. Per germline, CDR1 LGHDT and CDR2 YNNKEL (reference sequence). The CDR3 totals 17 residues. This CDR3 reads CASSQGSGGWVPNEQFF. Here the CDR3 DNA reads TGTGCCAGCAGCCAAGGTAGCGGAGGTTGGGTACCTAATGAGCAGTTCTTC.

As DNA, the CDR3 is TGTGCCAGCAGCCCTAGGTGGGGGAGGACTGAAGCTTTCTTT. Its protein is CASSPRWGRTEAFF. The chain combines TRBV5-8 with TRBJ1-1, with TRBD1 as a possible D gene (5 bases). The CDR3 totals 14 residues. Germline lookup yields CDR1 SGHTS and CDR2 YDEGEE. V dropped 4 bases and J dropped 5 bases, with 15 bases sitting between them.